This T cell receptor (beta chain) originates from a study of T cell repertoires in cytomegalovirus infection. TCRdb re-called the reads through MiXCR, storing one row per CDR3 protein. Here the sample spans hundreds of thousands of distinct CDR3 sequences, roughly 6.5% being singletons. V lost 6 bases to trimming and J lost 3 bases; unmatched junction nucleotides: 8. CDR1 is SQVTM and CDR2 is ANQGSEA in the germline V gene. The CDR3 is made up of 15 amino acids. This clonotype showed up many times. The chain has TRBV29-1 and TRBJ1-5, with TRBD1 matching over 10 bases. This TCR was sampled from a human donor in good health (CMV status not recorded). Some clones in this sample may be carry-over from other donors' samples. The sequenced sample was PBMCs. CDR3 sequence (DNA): TGCAGCGTCTCCGTGGGACAGGGGAACAATCAGCCCCAGCATTTT. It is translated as CSVSVGQGNNQPQHF.